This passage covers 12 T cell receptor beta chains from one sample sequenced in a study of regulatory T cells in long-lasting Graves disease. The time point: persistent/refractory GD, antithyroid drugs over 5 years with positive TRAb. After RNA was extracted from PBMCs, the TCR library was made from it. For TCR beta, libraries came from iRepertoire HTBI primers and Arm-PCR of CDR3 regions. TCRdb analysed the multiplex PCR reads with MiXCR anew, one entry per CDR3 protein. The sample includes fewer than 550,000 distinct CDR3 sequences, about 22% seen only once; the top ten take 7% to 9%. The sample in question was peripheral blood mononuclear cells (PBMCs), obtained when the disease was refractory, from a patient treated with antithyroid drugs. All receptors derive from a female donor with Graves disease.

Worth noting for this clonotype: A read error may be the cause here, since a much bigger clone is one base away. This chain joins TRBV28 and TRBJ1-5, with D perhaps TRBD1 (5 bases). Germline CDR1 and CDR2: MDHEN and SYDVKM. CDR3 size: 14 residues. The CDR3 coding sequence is TGTGCCGGCAGTTTAAGGGGTCCCCGTCAGCCCCAGCATTTT. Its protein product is CAGSLRGPRQPQHF.

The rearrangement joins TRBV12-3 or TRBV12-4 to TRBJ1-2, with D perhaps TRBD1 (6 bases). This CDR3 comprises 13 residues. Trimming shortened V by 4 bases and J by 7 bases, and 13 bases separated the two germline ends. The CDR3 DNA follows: TGTGCCAGCAGTTCGAACAGGGAGGGTGGCTACACCTTC. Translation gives CASSSNREGGYTF.

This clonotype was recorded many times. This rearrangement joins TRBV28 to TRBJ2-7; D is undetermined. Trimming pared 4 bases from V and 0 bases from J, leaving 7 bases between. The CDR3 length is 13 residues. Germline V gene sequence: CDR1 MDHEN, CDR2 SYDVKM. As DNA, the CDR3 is TGTGCCAGCAGTTACCGTAGCTCCTACGAGCAGTACTTC. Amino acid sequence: CASSYRSSYEQYF.

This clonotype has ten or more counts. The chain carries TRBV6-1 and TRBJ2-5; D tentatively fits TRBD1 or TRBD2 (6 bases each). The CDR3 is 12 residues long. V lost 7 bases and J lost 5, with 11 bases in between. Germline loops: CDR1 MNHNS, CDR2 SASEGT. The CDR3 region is CASMGGRETQYF. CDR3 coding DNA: TGTGCCAGCATGGGGGGCCGGGAGACCCAGTACTTC.

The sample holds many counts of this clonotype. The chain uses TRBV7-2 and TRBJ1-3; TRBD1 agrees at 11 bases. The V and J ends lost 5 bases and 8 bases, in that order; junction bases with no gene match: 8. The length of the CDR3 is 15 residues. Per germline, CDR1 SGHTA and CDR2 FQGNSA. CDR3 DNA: TGTGCCAGCAGCCGGGAAGGACAGGGGGCTTACACCATATATTTT. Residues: CASSREGQGAYTIYF.

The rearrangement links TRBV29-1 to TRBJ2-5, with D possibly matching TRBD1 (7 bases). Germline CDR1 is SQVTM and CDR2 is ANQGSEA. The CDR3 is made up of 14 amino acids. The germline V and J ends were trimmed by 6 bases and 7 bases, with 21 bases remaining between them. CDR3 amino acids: CSVDGQEGRRTQYF. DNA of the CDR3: TGCAGCGTCGATGGACAGGAGGGTAGAAGGACCCAGTACTTC. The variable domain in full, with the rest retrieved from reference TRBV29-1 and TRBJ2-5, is SAVISQKPSRDICQRGTSLTIQCQVDSQVTMMFWYRQQPGQSLTLIATANQGSEATYESGFVIDKFPISRPNLTFSTLTVSNMSPEDSSIYLCSVDGQEGRRTQYFGPGTRLLVL.

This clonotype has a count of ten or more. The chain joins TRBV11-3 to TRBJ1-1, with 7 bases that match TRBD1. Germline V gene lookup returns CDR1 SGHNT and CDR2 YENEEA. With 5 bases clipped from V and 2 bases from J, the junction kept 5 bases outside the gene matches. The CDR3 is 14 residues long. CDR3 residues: CASSTRTGNTEAFF. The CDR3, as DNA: TGTGCCAGCAGCACCCGGACAGGTAACACTGAAGCTTTCTTT.

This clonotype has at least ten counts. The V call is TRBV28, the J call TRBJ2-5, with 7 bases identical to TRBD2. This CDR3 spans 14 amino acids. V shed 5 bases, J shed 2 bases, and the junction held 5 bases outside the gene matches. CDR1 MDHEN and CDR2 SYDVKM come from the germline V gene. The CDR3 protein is CASSTTGGQETQYF. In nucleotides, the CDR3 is TGTGCCAGCAGTACTACGGGGGGACAAGAGACCCAGTACTTC.

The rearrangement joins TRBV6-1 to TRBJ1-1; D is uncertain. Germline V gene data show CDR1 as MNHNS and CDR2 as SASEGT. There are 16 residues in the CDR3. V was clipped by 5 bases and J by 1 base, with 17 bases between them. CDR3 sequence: CASSPLGMGPNTEAFF. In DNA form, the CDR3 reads TGTGCCAGCAGTCCCTTAGGGATGGGTCCGAACACTGAAGCTTTCTTT.

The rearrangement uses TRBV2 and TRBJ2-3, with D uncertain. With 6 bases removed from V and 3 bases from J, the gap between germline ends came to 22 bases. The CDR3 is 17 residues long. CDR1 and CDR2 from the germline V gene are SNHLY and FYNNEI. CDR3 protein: CASSTISLSLTTDTQYF. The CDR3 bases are TGTGCCAGCAGCACCATCTCACTTTCCTTGACGACAGATACGCAGTATTTT.

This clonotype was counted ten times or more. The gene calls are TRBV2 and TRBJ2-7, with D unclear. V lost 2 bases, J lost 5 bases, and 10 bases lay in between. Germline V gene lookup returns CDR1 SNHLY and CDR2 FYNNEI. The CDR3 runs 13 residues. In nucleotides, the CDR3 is TGTGCCAGCAGTGAACCCCTTAGGGACGAGCAGTACTTC. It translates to CASSEPLRDEQYF.

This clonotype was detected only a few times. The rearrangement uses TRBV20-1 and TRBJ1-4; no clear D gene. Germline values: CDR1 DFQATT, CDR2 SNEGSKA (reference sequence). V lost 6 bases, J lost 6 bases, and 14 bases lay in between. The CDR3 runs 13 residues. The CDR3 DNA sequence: TGCAGTGCGGTCCGGGGTGGGGATGAAAAACTGTTTTTT. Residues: CSAVRGGDEKLFF.